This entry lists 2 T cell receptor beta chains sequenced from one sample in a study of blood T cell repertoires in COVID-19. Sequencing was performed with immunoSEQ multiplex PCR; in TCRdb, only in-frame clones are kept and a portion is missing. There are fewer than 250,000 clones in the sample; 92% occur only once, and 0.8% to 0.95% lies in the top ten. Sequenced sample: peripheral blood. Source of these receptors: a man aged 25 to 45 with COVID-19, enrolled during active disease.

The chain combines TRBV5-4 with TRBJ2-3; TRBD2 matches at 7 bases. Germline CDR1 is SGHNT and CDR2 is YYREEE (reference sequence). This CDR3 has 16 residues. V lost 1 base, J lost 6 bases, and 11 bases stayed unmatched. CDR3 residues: CASSLTGTTLEDTQYF. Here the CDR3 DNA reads TGTGCCAGCAGCTTGACCGGGACTACCCTTGAGGATACGCAGTATTTT.

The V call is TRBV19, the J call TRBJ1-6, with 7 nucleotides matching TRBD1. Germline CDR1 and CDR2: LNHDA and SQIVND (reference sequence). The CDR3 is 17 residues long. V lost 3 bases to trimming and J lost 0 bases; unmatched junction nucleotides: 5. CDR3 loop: CASSIGTAISYNSPLHF. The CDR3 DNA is TGTGCCAGTAGTATTGGGACAGCAATCTCCTATAATTCACCCCTCCACTTT.